Each of the 9 T cell receptor beta chains below was sequenced from the same sample in a study of long-term antiretroviral therapy in people with HIV. Researchers ran immunoSEQ v3.0 at survey level. This table comes from immunoSEQ multiplex PCR, and its TCRdb copy is limited to in-frame clones, with some not included. The sample contains around 12,000 clones, around 84% of which appear only once. The input for sequencing was unsorted PBMCs, taken 1.2 years after starting antiretroviral therapy. The receptors shown here come from a man aged 35 to 55 with HIV.

This clone was found once. The chain employs TRBV18 and TRBJ2-7, with 8 bases that match TRBD1. The V gene's germline CDR1 is KGHSH and CDR2 LQKENI. V lost 4 bases to trimming and J lost 7 bases; unmatched junction nucleotides: 3. The CDR3 sequence is 12 residues long. Written as DNA, the CDR3 is TGTGCCAGCTCACTCAGGGGGCGAGAGCAGTACTTC. It codes for CASSLRGREQYF. Based on the CDR3 plus reference TRBV18 and TRBJ2-7, the full variable domain is NAGVMQNPRHLVRRRGQEARLRCSPMKGHSHVYWYRQLPEEGLKFMVYLQKENIIDESGMPKERFSAEFPKEGPSILRIQQVVRGDSAAYFCASSLRGREQYFGPGTRLTVT.

V gene TRBV18 combines with J gene TRBJ1-5; 7 bases align to TRBD1. V shed 2 bases and J 7 bases; nucleotides not matched to a gene: 8. The CDR3 spans 15 residues. The germline V gene encodes CDR1 KGHSH and CDR2 LQKENI. CDR3 in amino acids: CASSPEQGREQPQHF. The DNA of the CDR3 is TGTGCCAGCTCACCAGAACAGGGGCGTGAGCAGCCCCAGCATTTT.

The chain is built from TRBV4-3 and TRBJ2-1; 10 nucleotides line up with TRBD1. The CDR3 is 15 amino acids. The germline CDR1 and CDR2 sequences are LGHNA and YSLEER. V shed 3 bases, J shed 5 bases, and the junction held 4 bases outside the gene matches. The CDR3 DNA reads as TGCGCCAGCAGCCAGGGGACAGGGGTGGACAATGAGCAGTTCTTC. This sequence encodes CASSQGTGVDNEQFF.

The V gene is TRBV10-2, the J gene TRBJ1-2; 7 bases are a match to TRBD1. Germline-derived CDR1 and CDR2 are WSHSY and SAAADI. The CDR3 totals 12 residues. Trimming took 7 bases from V and 7 from J; bases not matched to a gene: 6. The CDR3 DNA follows: TGCGCCAGCACCGGGACAGCTAGTGGCTACACCTTC. Translation gives CASTGTASGYTF.

V is TRBV2 and J is TRBJ1-1; weak D call: TRBD1 (5 bases). The CDR3 consists of 16 residues. The V gene's germline CDR1 is SNHLY and CDR2 FYNNEI. The V end lost 6 bases, the J end lost 6 bases, and 23 bases lay between the germline ends. The CDR3 coding sequence is TGTGCCAGCAGCCCACACCTATCCTCAGGGTTCCCTGAAGCTTTCTTT. It translates to CASSPHLSSGFPEAFF.

J is TRBJ1-1 and V is TRBV5-8; D is ambiguous. V gave up 2 bases and J gave up 4 bases, with 9 bases separating them. The length of the CDR3 is 13 residues. Germline CDR1 SGHTS, CDR2 YDEGEE. The CDR3 protein is CASSLLKPTEAFF. In DNA, the CDR3 is TGTGCCAGCAGCTTACTGAAACCCACTGAAGCTTTCTTT.

This sequence joins TRBV9 and TRBJ2-3; D is perhaps TRBD2 (5 bases). Trimming took 0 bases from V and 4 from J, leaving 12 bases between them. The CDR3 contains 15 residues. Germline CDR1 reads SGDLS; CDR2 reads YYNGEE. The CDR3 loop is CASSVGRGYADTQYF. The CDR3 region has the DNA TGTGCCAGCAGCGTAGGCCGGGGATACGCAGATACGCAGTATTTT.

The chain employs TRBV6-5 and TRBJ1-2, with D possibly TRBD1 on 6 matching bases. V gave up 4 bases and J gave up 8 bases, with 17 bases separating them. CDR1 MNHEY and CDR2 SVGAGI come from the germline V gene. The CDR3 contains 14 residues. CDR3 residues: CASSSPRQAGGYTF. DNA for the CDR3: TGTGCCAGCAGTTCGCCGAGACAGGCAGGAGGCTACACCTTC.

The chain uses TRBV14 and TRBJ2-7; 8 bases map to TRBD2. The germline CDR1 and CDR2 sequences are SGHDN and FVKESK. This CDR3 contains 15 residues. Trimming cost V 2 bases and J 5 bases; bases outside gene matches: 8. CDR3 DNA: TGTGCCAGCAGCCAAATGGCGGGGGGAGGGAACGAGCAGTACTTC. Protein product: CASSQMAGGGNEQYF.